These 8 T cell receptor beta chains were sequenced from one sample in a study of blood T cell repertoires in COVID-19. TCRdb's table, derived via immunoSEQ multiplex PCR, lists solely in-frame clones and lacks some. The repertoire holds 310,000 or so clones, around 84% seen once, with around 9.3% in the top ten. Sample: PBMCs or T cells enriched from blood (not recorded which). The origin of the receptors is a young woman who had recovered from COVID-19.

The chain joins TRBV30 to TRBJ1-1; possibly TRBD1 for D (6 bases). The V and J ends lost 3 bases and 6 bases respectively, with 11 bases between them. This CDR3 comprises 12 residues. Germline V gene lookup returns CDR1 GTSNPN and CDR2 SVGIG (reference sequence). CDR3 DNA sequence: TGTGCCTGGAGCGAAGGACAGCCTGAAGCTTTCTTT. This gives the protein CAWSEGQPEAFF.

The rearrangement uses TRBV15 and TRBJ1-6, with TRBD1 matching 8 bases. Germline V lookup: CDR1 LNHNV, CDR2 YYDKDF (reference sequence). This CDR3 is built from 14 residues. V lost 3 bases, J lost 7 bases, and 2 bases stayed unmatched. CDR3 protein: CATSRDRENSPLHF. The CDR3, as DNA: TGTGCCACCAGCAGGGACAGGGAAAATTCACCCCTCCACTTT.

The V and J genes are TRBV3-1 (or the pseudogene TRBV3-2) and TRBJ2-7; a weak D match, TRBD2 (6 bases). Germline CDR1 and CDR2: LGHDT and YNNKEL (reference sequence). V lost 1 base and J lost 6, with 22 bases in between. This CDR3 contains 17 residues. DNA for the CDR3: TGTGCCAGCAGCCAAGCCCTAGTTGGTGGGGGAGGAAGCGAGCAGTACTTC. It specifies CASSQALVGGGGSEQYF.

Only a few counts were recorded for this clone. The chain uses TRBV28 and TRBJ1-6, with D maybe TRBD1 (6 bases). The CDR3 runs to 15 residues. The germline gives CDR1 MDHEN, CDR2 SYDVKM. Trimming removed 3 bases from V and 8 bases from J, with 14 bases in between. The DNA of the CDR3 is TGTGCCAGCAGTTTTGAACGGGACATTGATTCACCCCTCCACTTT. Translating gives CASSFERDIDSPLHF.

The chain joins TRBV2 to TRBJ2-6; the D gene is possibly TRBD2 (5 bases). This CDR3 is built from 15 residues. The ends were cut back, 6 bases at V and 1 base at J, with 10 bases in the middle. Looked up from germline, CDR1 is SNHLY and CDR2 is FYNNEI. CDR3 sequence reads: CASRVEGSGANVLTF. CDR3 in DNA: TGTGCCAGCAGGGTCGAGGGTTCTGGGGCCAACGTCCTGACTTTC.

The chain employs TRBV19 and TRBJ2-3; weak D call: TRBD1 (6 bases). The CDR3 runs 16 residues. V was clipped by 0 bases and J by 2 bases, with 12 bases between them. Germline V gives CDR1 LNHDA, CDR2 SQIVND (reference sequence). The DNA of the CDR3 is TGTGCCAGTAGTATAGAAGGGGGAAGAACCACAGATACGCAGTATTTT. It is translated as CASSIEGGRTTDTQYF. The full variable domain, its missing parts supplied by reference TRBV19 and TRBJ2-3, is DGGITQSPKYLFRKEGQNVTLSCEQNLNHDAMYWYRQDPGQGLRLIYYSQIVNDFQKGDIAEGYSVSREKKESFPLTVTSAQKNPTAFYLCASSIEGGRTTDTQYFGPGTRLTVL.

The chain carries TRBV14 and TRBJ2-7; D is perhaps TRBD2 (6 bases). Trimming took 6 bases from V and 2 from J, leaving 11 bases between them. The CDR3 is made up of 13 amino acids. CDR1 is SGHDN and CDR2 is FVKESK in the germline V gene. CDR3 amino acids: CASRAGHAYEQYF. The DNA of the CDR3 is TGTGCCAGCAGAGCGGGCCATGCCTACGAGCAGTACTTC. Using reference TRBV14 and TRBJ2-7 for the parts outside the CDR3, the full variable domain is EAGVTQFPSHSVIEKGQTVTLRCDPISGHDNLYWYRRVMGKEIKFLLHFVKESKQDESGMPNNRFLAERTGGTYSTLKVQPAELEDSGVYFCASRAGHAYEQYFGPGTRLTVT.

CDR3 residues: CASSLQYNEQFF. The CDR3 nucleotides are TGTGCCAGCAGCTTACAGTACAATGAGCAGTTCTTC. The chain couples TRBV7-9 to TRBJ2-1, with unresolved D. The germline V gene encodes CDR1 SEHNR and CDR2 FQNEAQ (reference sequence). Trimming cost V 2 bases and J 4 bases, with 3 bases left between them. The CDR3 covers 12 residues.